This T cell receptor beta chain stems from a study of blood T cell repertoires in COVID-19. Study summary: Italy, Spain and the United States were the sources of the convalescent and acute COVID-19 samples. T cells, B-cell-depleted T cells, or PBMCs provided the cDNA or gDNA that served as material.

CDR3 length equals 15 residues. Per the germline V gene, CDR1 is MRHNA and CDR2 is SNTAGT. V trimming: 4 bases; J trimming: 0 bases; junction bases outside the gene matches: 0. Original processing notes: By means of reference gene primer amplification, nucleated cell counts were estimated. The table came from immunoSEQ multiplex PCR; TCRdb's copy has only in-frame clones and leaves some out. V and J calls and clone size are those listed in that table; D and trimming were worked out from the DNA. The sample has some 40,000 clones, around 85% seen once; the top ten hold roughly 5.1%. Sequencing was performed on peripheral blood. The chain joins TRBV6-4 to TRBJ2-1; 10 bases align to TRBD2. The sequence derives from a man in his forties with active COVID-19. CDR3 nucleotides: TGTGCCAGCAGTGGGACTAGCGGCTCCTACAATGAGCAGTTCTTC. It yields the protein CASSGTSGSYNEQFF.